A single sample gave rise to the 15 T cell receptor beta chains below, sequenced in a study of identical twins. TCRdb itself ran the 5' RACE reads through MiXCR, one entry per CDR3 protein. The data hold roughly 770,000 distinct CDR3 sequences, with 18% observed a single time. These same records also appear under a second study, on T cells expressing NK-cell markers.

Sequencing used PBMCs. The receptors come from a woman aged 18-29 years in good health.

This clonotype was observed a handful of times. The chain has TRBV12-3 or TRBV12-4 and TRBJ2-7, with 14 bases identical to TRBD2. The CDR3 consists of 15 residues. With V trimmed by 8 bases and J by 10 bases, 13 bases remained unmatched. The chain's CDR3 is CASSSPGTSGRDQYF. CDR3 coding DNA: TGTGCCAGCTCTTCCCCGGGGACTAGCGGGAGAGACCAGTACTTC.

This clonotype was picked up a small number of times. This sequence joins TRBV20-1 and TRBJ2-1; TRBD2 is a possible D gene (6 bases). V was trimmed by 0 bases and J by 0 bases, leaving 12 bases between them. Germline V gene lookup returns CDR1 DFQATT and CDR2 SNEGSKA (reference sequence). The CDR3 is made up of 16 amino acids. The CDR3 reads CSARDLASDSYNEQFF. In nucleotides, the CDR3 is TGCAGTGCTAGAGATCTGGCTAGCGACTCCTACAATGAGCAGTTCTTC.

This clonotype occurred a few times. DNA of the CDR3: TGCGCCAGCAGCTTTGTTGCGAATCTAGGGAACGAGCAGTACTTC. Protein product: CASSFVANLGNEQYF. The rearrangement links TRBV5-1 to TRBJ2-7; unclear D gene. V was pared by 2 bases and J by 5 bases, with 17 bases between. The length of the CDR3 is 15 residues. Germline lookup yields CDR1 SGHRS and CDR2 YFSETQ.

This clonotype was observed at least ten times. The chain couples TRBV20-1 to TRBJ1-2; possible D gene TRBD1, 5 bases. Deletions cut 6 bases from V and 3 bases from J, with 8 bases between. From germline, CDR1 is DFQATT and CDR2 SNEGSKA (reference sequence). CDR3 size: 11 residues. The CDR3 loop is CSATTDYGYTF. The CDR3 DNA sequence: TGCAGTGCGACGACAGACTATGGCTACACCTTC.

The rearrangement links TRBV7-9 to TRBJ2-5; TRBD1 matches at 8 bases. Trimming at V came to 1 base and at J to 3 bases, leaving 7 bases not matched to a gene. Germline CDR1 is SEHNR and CDR2 is FQNEAQ (reference sequence). The CDR3 totals 16 residues. The CDR3 is CASSLDGQGAKETQYF. CDR3 coding DNA: TGTGCCAGCAGCTTAGACGGACAGGGTGCGAAAGAGACCCAGTACTTC.

V is TRBV12-3 or TRBV12-4 and J is TRBJ1-3; 7 nucleotides agree with TRBD1. The CDR3 sequence is 19 residues long. Unmatched junction bases numbered 13, after V lost 2 bases and J lost 0 bases. The CDR3: CASSLFGTALQYSGNTIYF. CDR3 sequence (DNA): TGTGCCAGCAGTTTATTTGGGACAGCTCTCCAATACTCTGGAAACACCATATATTTT.

This clonotype has just a few counts. In DNA form, the CDR3 reads TGCAGTGCTAGAGTTGACCCCAGCGGCCCCCGGGAGCTGTTTTTT. Translated: CSARVDPSGPRELFF. The V and J genes are TRBV20-1 and TRBJ2-2; D perhaps matches TRBD2 (5 bases). The CDR3 length is 15 residues. Germline V gives CDR1 DFQATT, CDR2 SNEGSKA (reference sequence). The V gene lost 1 base and the J gene lost 9 bases, with 18 bases spanning the gap.

The chain links TRBV5-1 to TRBJ2-7; TRBD2 is a possible D gene (5 bases). Germline V gene data show CDR1 as SGHRS and CDR2 as YFSETQ. V shed 3 bases and J shed 3 bases, with 16 bases lying between them. CDR3 length equals 15 residues. In DNA, the CDR3 is TGCGCCAGCAGCTCCGCCGCGGGCATCAGCTACGAGCAGTACTTC. Protein sequence: CASSSAAGISYEQYF. Full variable domain (rest looked up from reference TRBV5-1 and TRBJ2-7): KAGVTQTPRYLIKTRGQQVTLSCSPISGHRSVSWYQQTPGQGLQFLFEYFSETQRNKGNFPGRFSGRQFSNSRSEMNVSTLELGDSALYLCASSSAAGISYEQYFGPGTRLTVT.

This chain uses TRBV7-2 with TRBJ2-3; the match to TRBD2 covers 9 bases. The CDR3 is made up of 15 amino acids. Germline assignment: CDR1 SGHTA and CDR2 FQGNSA. With 1 base clipped from V and 6 bases from J, the junction kept 5 bases outside the gene matches. Here the CDR3 reads CASSLVFAGGDTQYF. DNA for the CDR3: TGTGCCAGCAGCTTAGTGTTCGCGGGAGGGGATACGCAGTATTTT.

This rearrangement joins TRBV20-1 to TRBJ2-7, with TRBD2 as a possible D gene (7 bases). The germline CDR1 and CDR2 sequences are DFQATT and SNEGSKA (reference sequence). The CDR3 covers 15 residues. Trimming left V 3 bases short and J 2 bases short, with 17 bases between. The CDR3 loop reads CSASRGAANPYEQYF. The CDR3 coding sequence is TGCAGTGCTAGTCGGGGGGCCGCTAACCCCTACGAGCAGTACTTC.

A note on this clonotype: At one end the junction does not follow the germline gene, possibly because of a read error. The V call is TRBV5-1, the J call TRBJ1-4; D is uncertain. The CDR3 length is 15 residues. Germline CDR1 is SGHRS and CDR2 is YFSETQ. The chain's CDR3 is CASSQPESTNEKLFF. The CDR3 region has the DNA TGCGCCAGCAGCCAGCCGGAATCAACTAATGAAAAACTATTTTTT.

This clonotype showed up just a few times. The chain uses TRBV10-3 and TRBJ1-5; TRBD1 agrees at 8 bases. Germline V gene data show CDR1 as ENHRY and CDR2 as SYGVKD. The CDR3 loop spans 19 amino acids. Trimming cost V 5 bases and J 3 bases; bases outside gene matches: 18. In DNA, the CDR3 is TGTGCCATCAGTTCAGTCAGGGGGCGCATGGGTGAGAACAATCAGCCCCAGCATTTT. As protein: CAISSVRGRMGENNQPQHF.

In its sample, this clonotype was seen a few times. The CDR3 protein is CASSFGLAGPEQYF. In nucleotides, the CDR3 is TGTGCCAGCAGTTTCGGACTAGCAGGTCCCGAGCAGTACTTC. The rearrangement uses TRBV27 and TRBJ2-7; 8 nucleotides match TRBD2. The CDR3 is 14 amino acids. Looked up from germline, CDR1 is MNHEY and CDR2 is SMNVEV (reference sequence). J was trimmed by 6 bases and V by 3 bases; bases with no gene match: 7.

This clonotype was recorded many times. The rearrangement links TRBV7-8 to TRBJ1-1, with D possibly matching TRBD1 (5 bases). The CDR3 is 15 residues long. V lost 0 bases and J lost 0, with 8 bases in between. Germline assignment: CDR1 SGHVS and CDR2 FQNEAQ. The CDR3 reads CASSLAQGVNTEAFF. The DNA for the CDR3 is TGTGCCAGCAGCTTAGCGCAGGGCGTGAACACTGAAGCTTTCTTT.

V gene TRBV6-2 or TRBV6-3 combines with J gene TRBJ2-7; D is perhaps TRBD1 (6 bases). V was trimmed by 0 bases and J by 3 bases, leaving 15 bases between them. The CDR3 is 16 residues long. CDR1 and CDR2 (germline): MNHEY, SVGEGT. The CDR3 spells CASSYSSGQRGYEQYF. CDR3 in DNA: TGTGCCAGCAGTTACTCCTCGGGACAACGGGGCTACGAGCAGTACTTC.